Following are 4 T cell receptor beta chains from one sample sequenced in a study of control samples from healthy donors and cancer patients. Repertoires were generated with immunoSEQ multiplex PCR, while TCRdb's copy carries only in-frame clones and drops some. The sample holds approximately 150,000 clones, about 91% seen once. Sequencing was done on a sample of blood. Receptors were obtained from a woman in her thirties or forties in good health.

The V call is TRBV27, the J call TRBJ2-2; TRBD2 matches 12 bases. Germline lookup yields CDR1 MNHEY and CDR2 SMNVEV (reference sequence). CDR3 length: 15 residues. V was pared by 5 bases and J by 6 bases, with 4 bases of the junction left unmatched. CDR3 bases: TGTGCCAGCAGTCTGGGACTAGCGGGCCCCGGGGAGCTGTTTTTT. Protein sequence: CASSLGLAGPGELFF.

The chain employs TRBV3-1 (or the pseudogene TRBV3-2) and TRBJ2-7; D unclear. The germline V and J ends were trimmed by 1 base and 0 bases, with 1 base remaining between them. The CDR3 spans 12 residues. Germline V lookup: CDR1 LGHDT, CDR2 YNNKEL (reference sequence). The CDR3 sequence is CASSQASYEQYF. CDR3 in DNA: TGTGCCAGCAGCCAAGCCTCCTACGAGCAGTACTTC.

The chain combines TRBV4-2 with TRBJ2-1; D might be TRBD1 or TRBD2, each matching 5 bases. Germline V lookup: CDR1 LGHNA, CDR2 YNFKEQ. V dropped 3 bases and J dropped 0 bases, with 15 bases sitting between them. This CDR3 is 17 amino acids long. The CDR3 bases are TGTGCCAGCAGCCAGGACGGGACGATTAGCTCCTACAATGAGCAGTTCTTC. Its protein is CASSQDGTISSYNEQFF.

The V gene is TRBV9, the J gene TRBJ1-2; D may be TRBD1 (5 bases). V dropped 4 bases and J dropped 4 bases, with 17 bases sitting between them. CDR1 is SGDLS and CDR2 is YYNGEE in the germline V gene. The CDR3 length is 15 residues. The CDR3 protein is CASSPAGPRGYGYTF. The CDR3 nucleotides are TGTGCCAGCAGCCCCGCAGGGCCCAGAGGCTATGGCTACACCTTC.